The sequence of this TCR beta chain was determined in a study of identical twins. Regarding the study as a whole: Invariant MAIT and iNKT cells could partly confound zero-insertion analyses. Sharing of beta out-of-frame sequences by twins showed a weaker excess.

CDR1 is ENHRY and CDR2 is SYGVKD in the germline V gene. V shed 3 bases and J shed 9 bases, with 9 bases lying between them. CDR3 length: 12 residues. This clonotype has a handful of counts. The antigen remains undetermined. TCRdb passed the 5' RACE reads through MiXCR, listing each CDR3 protein once. The sample lists about 450,000 distinct CDR3 sequences, less than 20% occurring once. The clonotype comes from a man aged 45-65 years in good health. The genes are TRBV10-3 and TRBJ2-1, with D unresolved. What was sequenced was naive T cells sorted from blood. CDR3 bases: TGTGCCATCAGTGATAGACCGGTTGAGCAGTTCTTC. As protein: CAISDRPVEQFF.